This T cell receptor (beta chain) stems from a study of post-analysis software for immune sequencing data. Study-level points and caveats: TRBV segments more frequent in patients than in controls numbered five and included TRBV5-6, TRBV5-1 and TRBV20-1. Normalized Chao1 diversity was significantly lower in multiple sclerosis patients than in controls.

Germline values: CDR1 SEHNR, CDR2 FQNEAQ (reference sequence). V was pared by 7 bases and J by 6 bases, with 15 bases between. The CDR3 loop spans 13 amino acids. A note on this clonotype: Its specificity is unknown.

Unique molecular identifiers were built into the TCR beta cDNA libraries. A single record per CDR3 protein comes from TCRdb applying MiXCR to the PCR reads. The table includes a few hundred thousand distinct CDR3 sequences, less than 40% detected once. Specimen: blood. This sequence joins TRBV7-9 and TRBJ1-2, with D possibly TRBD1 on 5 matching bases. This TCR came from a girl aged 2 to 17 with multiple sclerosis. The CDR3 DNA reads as TGTGCCAGCACCCGTTTGGGGGACCATGGCTACACCTTC. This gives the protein CASTRLGDHGYTF. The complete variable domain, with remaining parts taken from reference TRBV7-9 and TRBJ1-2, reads DTGVSQNPRHKITKRGQNVTFRCDPISEHNRLYWYRQTLGQGPEFLTYFQNEAQLEKSRLLSDRFSAERPKGSFSTLEIQRTEQGDSAMYLCASTRLGDHGYTFGSGTRLTVV.